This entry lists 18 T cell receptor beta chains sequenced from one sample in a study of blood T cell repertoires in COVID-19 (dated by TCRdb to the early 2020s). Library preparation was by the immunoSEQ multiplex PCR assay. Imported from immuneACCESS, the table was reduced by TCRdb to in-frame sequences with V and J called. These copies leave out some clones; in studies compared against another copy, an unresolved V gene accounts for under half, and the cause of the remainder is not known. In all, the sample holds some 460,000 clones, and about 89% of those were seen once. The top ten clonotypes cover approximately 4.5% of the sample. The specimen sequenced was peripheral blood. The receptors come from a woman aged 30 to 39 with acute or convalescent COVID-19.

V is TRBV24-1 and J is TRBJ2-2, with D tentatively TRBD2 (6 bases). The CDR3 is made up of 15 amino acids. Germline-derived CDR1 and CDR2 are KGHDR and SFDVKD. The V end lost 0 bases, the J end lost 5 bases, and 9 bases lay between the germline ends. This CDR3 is CATSDLWGDTGELFF. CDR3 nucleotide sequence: TGTGCCACCAGTGATTTGTGGGGGGATACCGGGGAGCTGTTTTTT.

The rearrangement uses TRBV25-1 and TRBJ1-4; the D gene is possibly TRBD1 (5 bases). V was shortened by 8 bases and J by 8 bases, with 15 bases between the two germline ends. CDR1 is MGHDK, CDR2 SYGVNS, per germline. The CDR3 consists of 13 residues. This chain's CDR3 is CASGDSGFEKLFF. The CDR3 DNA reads TGTGCCAGCGGGGACTCCGGTTTCGAAAAACTGTTTTTT.

In nucleotides, the CDR3 is TGTGCCAGCAGCTTGGGACAGTTCACTGAAGCTTTCTTT. Translated: CASSLGQFTEAFF. The V call is TRBV5-4, the J call TRBJ1-1, with D perhaps TRBD1 (5 bases). Germline CDR1 and CDR2: SGHNT and YYREEE (reference sequence). The CDR3 is made up of 13 amino acids. Trimming pared 0 bases from V and 4 bases from J, leaving 7 bases between.

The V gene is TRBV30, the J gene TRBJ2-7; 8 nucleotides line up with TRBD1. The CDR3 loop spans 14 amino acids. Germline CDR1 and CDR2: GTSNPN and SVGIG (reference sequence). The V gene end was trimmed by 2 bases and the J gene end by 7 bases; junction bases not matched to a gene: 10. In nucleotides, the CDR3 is TGTGCCTGGAGTCCTTGGACAGGGTTCGGTGAGCAGTACTTC. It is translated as CAWSPWTGFGEQYF.

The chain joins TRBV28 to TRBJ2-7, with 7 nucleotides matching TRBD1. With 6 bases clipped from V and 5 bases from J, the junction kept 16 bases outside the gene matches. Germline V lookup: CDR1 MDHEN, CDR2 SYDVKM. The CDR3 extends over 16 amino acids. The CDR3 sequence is CASSQLTRTGLHEQYF. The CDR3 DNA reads TGTGCCAGCAGCCAACTAACTAGGACAGGCCTCCACGAGCAGTACTTC.

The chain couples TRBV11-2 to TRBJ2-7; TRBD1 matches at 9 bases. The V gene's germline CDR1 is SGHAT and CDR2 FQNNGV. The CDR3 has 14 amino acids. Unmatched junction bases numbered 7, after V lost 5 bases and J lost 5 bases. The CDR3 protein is CASSPGQGMDEQYF. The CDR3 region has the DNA TGTGCCAGCAGCCCAGGACAGGGGATGGACGAGCAGTACTTC.

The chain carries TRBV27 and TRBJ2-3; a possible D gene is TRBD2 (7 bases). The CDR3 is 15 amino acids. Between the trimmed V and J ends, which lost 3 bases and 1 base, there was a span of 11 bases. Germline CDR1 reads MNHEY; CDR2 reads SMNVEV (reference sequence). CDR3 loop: CASSLRGRRTDTQYF. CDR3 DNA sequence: TGTGCCAGCAGTTTGCGGGGGCGGCGCACAGATACGCAGTATTTT.

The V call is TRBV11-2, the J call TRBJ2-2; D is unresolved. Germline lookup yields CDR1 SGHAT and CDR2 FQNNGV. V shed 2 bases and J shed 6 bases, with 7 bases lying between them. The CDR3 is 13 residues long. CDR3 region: CASSLFGAGELFF. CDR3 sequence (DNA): TGTGCCAGCAGCTTATTTGGAGCCGGGGAGCTGTTTTTT.

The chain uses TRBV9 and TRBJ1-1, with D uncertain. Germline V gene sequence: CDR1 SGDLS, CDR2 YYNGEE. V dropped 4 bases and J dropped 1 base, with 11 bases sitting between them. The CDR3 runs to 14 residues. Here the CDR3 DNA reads TGTGCCAGCAGCACACAATCTCGGAACACTGAAGCTTTCTTT. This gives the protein CASSTQSRNTEAFF.

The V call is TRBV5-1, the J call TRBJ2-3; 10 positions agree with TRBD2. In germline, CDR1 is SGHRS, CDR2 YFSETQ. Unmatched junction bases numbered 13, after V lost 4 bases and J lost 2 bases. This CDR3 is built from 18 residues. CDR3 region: CASSPGPNSGGFTDTQYF. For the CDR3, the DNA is TGCGCCAGCAGCCCTGGCCCGAATAGCGGGGGGTTCACAGATACGCAGTATTTT.

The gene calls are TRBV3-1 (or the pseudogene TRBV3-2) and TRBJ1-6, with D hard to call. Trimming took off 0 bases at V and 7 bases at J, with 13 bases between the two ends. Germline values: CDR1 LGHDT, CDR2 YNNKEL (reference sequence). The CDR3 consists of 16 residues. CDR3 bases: TGTGCCAGCAGCCAAGAAGGTGTGGGGAGAAATTCACCCCTCCACTTT. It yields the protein CASSQEGVGRNSPLHF.

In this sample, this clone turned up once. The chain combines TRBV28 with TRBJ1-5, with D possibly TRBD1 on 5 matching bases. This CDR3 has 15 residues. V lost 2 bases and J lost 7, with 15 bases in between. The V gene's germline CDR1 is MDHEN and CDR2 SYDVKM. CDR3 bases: TGTGCCAGCAGTTTACCCCCGCAGGGTCCACAGCCCCAGCATTTT. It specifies CASSLPPQGPQPQHF.

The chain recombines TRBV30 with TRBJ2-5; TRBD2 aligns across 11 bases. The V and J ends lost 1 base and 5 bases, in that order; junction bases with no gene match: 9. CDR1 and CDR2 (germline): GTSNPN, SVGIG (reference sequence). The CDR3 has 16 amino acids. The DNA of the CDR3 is TGTGCCTGGAGTGCTACGTATAGCGGGGGGGTGGAGACCCAGTACTTC. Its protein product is CAWSATYSGGVETQYF.

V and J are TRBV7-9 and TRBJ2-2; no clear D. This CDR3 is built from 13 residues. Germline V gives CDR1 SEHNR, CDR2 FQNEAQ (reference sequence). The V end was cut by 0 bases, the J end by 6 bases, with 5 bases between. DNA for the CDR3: TGTGCCAGCAGCTTAGCGGCCGCCGGGGAGCTGTTTTTT. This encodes CASSLAAAGELFF.

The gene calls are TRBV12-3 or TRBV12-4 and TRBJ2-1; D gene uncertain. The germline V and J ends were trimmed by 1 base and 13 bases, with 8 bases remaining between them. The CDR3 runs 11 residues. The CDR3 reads CASSLVGLQFF. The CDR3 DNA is TGTGCCAGCAGTTTAGTCGGTTTACAGTTCTTC.

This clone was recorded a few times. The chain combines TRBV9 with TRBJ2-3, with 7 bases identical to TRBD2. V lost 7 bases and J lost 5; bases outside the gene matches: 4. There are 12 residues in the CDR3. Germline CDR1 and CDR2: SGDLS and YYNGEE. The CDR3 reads CASGTNLDTQYF. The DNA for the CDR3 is TGTGCCAGCGGGACTAACCTAGATACGCAGTATTTT.

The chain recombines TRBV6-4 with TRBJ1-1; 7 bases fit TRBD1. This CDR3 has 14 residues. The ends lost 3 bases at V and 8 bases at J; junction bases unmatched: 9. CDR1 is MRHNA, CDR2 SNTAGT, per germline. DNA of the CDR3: TGTGCCAGCAGTGATTCCGACAGGGCAACCGAAGCTTTCTTT. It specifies CASSDSDRATEAFF.

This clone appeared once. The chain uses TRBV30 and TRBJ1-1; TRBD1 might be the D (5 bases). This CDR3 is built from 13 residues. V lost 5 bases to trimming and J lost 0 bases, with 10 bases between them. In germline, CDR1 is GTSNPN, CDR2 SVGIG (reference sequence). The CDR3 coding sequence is TGTGCCTGGTCCGAGACAGTGAACACTGAAGCTTTCTTT. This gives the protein CAWSETVNTEAFF.